This T cell receptor (beta chain) was found in a study of OX40 agonist ivuxolimab in advanced cancers. Trimming left V 1 base short and J 7 bases short, with 11 bases between. Per the germline V gene, CDR1 is SGDLS and CDR2 is YYNGEE. The length of the CDR3 is 14 residues. Generated by immunoSEQ multiplex PCR, the TCRdb table keeps only in-frame clones and is missing some. This table holds roughly 120,000 clones, under 95% found once. The chain couples TRBV9 to TRBJ1-4, with no clear D. The specimen comprised CD4+ or CD8+ T cells sorted from blood, sampled in a trial of the OX40 agonist ivuxolimab. This TCR was recovered from an adult with an advanced solid tumor such as melanoma, head and neck, liver or kidney cancer. The CDR3 loop reads CASSVRAAPEKLFF. The DNA of the CDR3 is TGTGCCAGCAGCGTAAGGGCAGCTCCTGAAAAACTGTTTTTT.